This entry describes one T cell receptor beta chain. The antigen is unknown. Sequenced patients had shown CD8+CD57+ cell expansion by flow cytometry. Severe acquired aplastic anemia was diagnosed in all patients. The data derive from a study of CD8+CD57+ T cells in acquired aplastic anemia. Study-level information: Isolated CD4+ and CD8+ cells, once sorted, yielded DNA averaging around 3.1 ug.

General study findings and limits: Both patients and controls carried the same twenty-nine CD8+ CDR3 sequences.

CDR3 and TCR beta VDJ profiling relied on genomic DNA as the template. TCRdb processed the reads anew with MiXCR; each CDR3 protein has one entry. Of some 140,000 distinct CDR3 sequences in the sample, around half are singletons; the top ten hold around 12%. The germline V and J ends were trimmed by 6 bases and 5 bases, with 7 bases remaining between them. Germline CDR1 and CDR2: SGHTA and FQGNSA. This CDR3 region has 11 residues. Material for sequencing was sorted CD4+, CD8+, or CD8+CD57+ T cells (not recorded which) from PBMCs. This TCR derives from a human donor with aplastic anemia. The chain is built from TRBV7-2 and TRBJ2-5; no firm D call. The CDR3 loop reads CASRAQETQYF. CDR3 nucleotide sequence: TGTGCCAGCAGGGCACAGGAGACCCAGTACTTC.